The 17 T cell receptor beta chains in this list originate from one sample, sequenced in a study of blood T cell repertoires in COVID-19 (dated by TCRdb to the early 2020s). The method was the immunoSEQ multiplex PCR assay. The immuneACCESS repertoire file appears here via TCRdb, limited to in-frame rearrangements. These files lack a portion of the clones; in checked studies, under half of the deficit traces to unresolved V genes, and the cause of the others is not known. This sample holds about 280,000 clones; 86% were observed only once. Clones ranked in the top ten supply around 13% of the sample. The sample was peripheral blood. Receptor source: a woman in her seventies with COVID-19, enrolled during active disease.

This chain links TRBV5-4 with TRBJ1-2, with TRBD1 matching 12 bases. CDR3 length equals 17 residues. Germline-derived CDR1 and CDR2 are SGHNT and YYREEE (reference sequence). With V trimmed by 4 bases and J by 0 bases, 7 bases remained unmatched. The CDR3: CASSMGQGAGANYGYTF. The DNA of the CDR3 is TGTGCCAGCAGCATGGGACAGGGGGCGGGCGCTAACTATGGCTACACCTTC.

The chain uses TRBV28 and TRBJ1-2; D perhaps matches TRBD1 (5 bases). CDR1 and CDR2 from the germline V gene are MDHEN and SYDVKM. The CDR3 runs 13 residues. Trimming cost V 6 bases and J 8 bases, with 16 bases left between them. CDR3 coding DNA: TGTGCCAGCAGGGAAGGGGCCCTCGGGGGCTACACCTTC. This gives the protein CASREGALGGYTF.

The chain employs TRBV6-1 and TRBJ2-2; 16 nucleotides match TRBD2. With 4 bases clipped from V and 6 bases from J, the junction kept 8 bases outside the gene matches. This CDR3 region has 18 residues. Germline V gene lookup returns CDR1 MNHNS and CDR2 SASEGT. The chain's CDR3 is CASSVAGTSGGASGELFF. For the CDR3, the DNA is TGTGCCAGCAGTGTCGCGGGGACTAGCGGGGGGGCGTCCGGGGAGCTGTTTTTT.

This clone was counted once. This rearrangement joins TRBV9 to TRBJ2-1, with 8 bases identical to TRBD2. The V segment lost 3 bases and the J segment 2 bases; nucleotides outside the gene matches: 4. This CDR3 has 15 amino acids. Germline CDR1 and CDR2: SGDLS and YYNGEE. This chain's CDR3 is CASSAGTRTYNEQFF. The CDR3 DNA sequence: TGTGCCAGCAGCGCCGGGACTAGAACCTACAATGAGCAGTTCTTC.

Only a few counts were recorded for this clone. This chain connects TRBV4-2 to TRBJ2-7; 7 bases line up with TRBD1. The germline V gene has CDR1 LGHNA and CDR2 YNFKEQ. V shed 1 base, J shed 4 bases, and the junction held 10 bases outside the gene matches. This CDR3 has 16 residues. CDR3 nucleotide sequence: TGTGCCAGCAGCCAAGTGGCAGGGGGAGATACTTACGAGCAGTACTTC. Translation: CASSQVAGGDTYEQYF.

The rearrangement joins TRBV6-5 to TRBJ1-5; no reliable D call. The ends were cut back, 4 bases at V and 0 bases at J, with 4 bases in the middle. The CDR3 spans 13 residues. The germline gives CDR1 MNHEY, CDR2 SVGAGI. The CDR3 protein is CASSFSSNQPQHF. The CDR3 nucleotides are TGTGCCAGCAGTTTTAGTAGCAATCAGCCCCAGCATTTT.

The table lists this clone with a few counts. The gene calls are TRBV19 and TRBJ1-1; a weak D match, TRBD1 (5 bases). The CDR3 contains 10 residues. V lost 8 bases and J lost 9, with 10 bases in between. Germline loops: CDR1 LNHDA, CDR2 SQIVND (reference sequence). CDR3 bases: TGTGCCAGTGGGGGGGGACAAGCTTTCTTT. Translation: CASGGGQAFF.

The chain is built from TRBV7-2 and TRBJ2-2; 9 positions agree with TRBD2. Losses at the gene ends were 5 bases for V and 4 bases for J; bases not matched to a gene: 8. From germline, CDR1 is SGHTA and CDR2 FQGNSA. The CDR3 length is 16 residues. CDR3 sequence reads: CASSPGTSRGTGELFF. In nucleotides, the CDR3 is TGTGCCAGCAGCCCCGGGACTAGCCGGGGCACCGGGGAGCTGTTTTTT.

This chain connects TRBV19 to TRBJ1-5; a possible D gene is TRBD1 (6 bases). V gave up 9 bases and J gave up 3 bases, with 15 bases separating them. This CDR3 is built from 14 residues. Per the germline V gene, CDR1 is LNHDA and CDR2 is SQIVND (reference sequence). CDR3 nucleotides: TGTGCCAGCTGGACAGCGACTAACAATCAGCCCCAGCATTTT. Translated, it gives CASWTATNNQPQHF.

This clone was seen a handful of times. The gene calls are TRBV27 and TRBJ2-3, with 12 bases aligning to TRBD2. The V and J ends lost 5 bases and 5 bases, in that order; junction bases with no gene match: 8. In germline, CDR1 is MNHEY, CDR2 SMNVEV (reference sequence). The CDR3 runs 16 residues. The CDR3 DNA is TGTGCCAGCAGTAGACTAGCGGGGGAAAAAAAAGATACGCAGTATTTT. Its protein is CASSRLAGEKKDTQYF.

The rearrangement uses TRBV9 and TRBJ2-1, with D perhaps matching TRBD2 (7 bases). CDR1 and CDR2 (germline): SGDLS, YYNGEE. The V gene lost 1 base and the J gene lost 4 bases, with 12 bases spanning the gap. There are 15 residues in the CDR3. The CDR3, as DNA: TGTGCCAGCAGCGTACTTCGGGGGGCGTACAATGAGCAGTTCTTC. Its protein is CASSVLRGAYNEQFF.

There are many counts of this clone. This chain uses TRBV12-3 or TRBV12-4 with TRBJ1-4, with 7 nucleotides matching TRBD1. The CDR3 spans 13 residues. J was trimmed by 5 bases and V by 7 bases; bases with no gene match: 4. The CDR3 protein is CASTDRENEKLFF. CDR3 nucleotides: TGTGCCAGCACCGACAGGGAGAATGAAAAACTGTTTTTT.

The chain uses TRBV2 and TRBJ1-1, with 7 bases fitting TRBD1. Germline V gives CDR1 SNHLY, CDR2 FYNNEI. With V trimmed by 8 bases and J by 5 bases, 8 bases remained unmatched. This CDR3 spans 13 amino acids. The CDR3 DNA is TGTGCCAGCGGACAGGCGTCTGGAACTGAAGCTTTCTTT. It specifies CASGQASGTEAFF.

The chain combines TRBV19 with TRBJ2-1; 8 nucleotides agree with TRBD2. The length of the CDR3 is 15 residues. V lost 7 bases to trimming and J lost 8 bases; unmatched junction nucleotides: 13. Germline assignment: CDR1 LNHDA and CDR2 SQIVND (reference sequence). The DNA for the CDR3 is TGTGCCAGTATGCCCCAGCGGGGGCCCTTCGATGAGCAGTTCTTC. This translates into CASMPQRGPFDEQFF.

This clone occurred once. This sequence joins TRBV27 and TRBJ1-5; TRBD1 matches 7 bases. The CDR3 length is 13 residues. V lost 9 bases, J lost 2 bases, and 4 bases stayed unmatched. CDR1 MNHEY and CDR2 SMNVEV come from the germline V gene (reference sequence). This chain's CDR3 is CASFTGGNQPQHF. DNA for the CDR3: TGTGCCAGTTTCACAGGGGGCAATCAGCCCCAGCATTTT.

This clone was seen a single time. V and J are TRBV5-4 and TRBJ2-2; TRBD1 matches at 10 bases. The germline V gene has CDR1 SGHNT and CDR2 YYREEE (reference sequence). This CDR3 spans 17 amino acids. The ends lost 4 bases at V and 5 bases at J; junction bases unmatched: 11. CDR3 nucleotides: TGTGCCAGCAGCGCCGACAGGGGGCGCAGCGGAACCGGGGAGCTGTTTTTT. This sequence encodes CASSADRGRSGTGELFF.

This clone showed up just once. V gene TRBV18 combines with J gene TRBJ1-1; 7 nucleotides match TRBD1. CDR3 length equals 15 residues. V shed 3 bases, J shed 2 bases, and the junction held 6 bases outside the gene matches. Germline lookup yields CDR1 KGHSH and CDR2 LQKENI. CDR3 sequence reads: CASSPRQGGNTEAFF. CDR3 coding DNA: TGTGCCAGCTCACCTAGACAGGGAGGTAACACTGAAGCTTTCTTT.